In this sample, the clone carrying this T cell receptor (beta chain) turned up once. In blood CD8+ and CD4+ T cells, TCR beta underwent sequencing. The multiple sclerosis control group comprised treatment-naive patients with stable or active relapsing-remitting disease. Through negative isolation, CD4+ and CD8+ T cells were obtained, while TEMRA cells were enriched using FACS. This sample is part of a study of CD8 T cells in Susac syndrome. Reverse transcription of roughly 0.5 to 1 ug RNA was carried out with random hexamers. A multiplex approach, immunoSEQ multiplex PCR, amplified TCR beta CDR3 across 54 Vbeta and 13 Jbeta. TCRdb used MiXCR to reprocess the immunoSEQ multiplex PCR reads, holding one entry per CDR3 protein. Of about 300,000 distinct CDR3 sequences listed, roughly 85% are singletons. Germline-derived CDR1 and CDR2 are MDHEN and SYDVKM. The CDR3 is made up of 16 amino acids. The V and J ends lost 1 base and 0 bases respectively, with 13 bases between them.

The V and J genes are TRBV28 and TRBJ2-7; D perhaps matches TRBD2 (5 bases). The sample consisted of CD8+ T cells from PBMCs. This TCR came from a human donor with multiple sclerosis. CDR3 residues: CASSLSEKDYSYEQYF. DNA of the CDR3: TGTGCCAGCAGTTTATCCGAGAAAGACTACTCCTACGAGCAGTACTTC.